The 7 T cell receptor beta chains in this list originate from one sample, sequenced in a study of blood T cells in healthy people across ages. PCR was performed a second time for about 6 to 11 cycles using a sample-barcoded 5' primer and a J-beta primer mix. TCRdb processed the 5' RACE reads anew with MiXCR; each CDR3 protein has one entry. Among roughly 730,000 distinct CDR3 sequences listed, 56% were seen once. Input material: blood. The receptors come from a middle-aged man in good health.

The V call is TRBV20-1, the J call TRBJ2-5; TRBD2 might be the D (6 bases). V lost 3 bases and J lost 4, with 12 bases in between. Germline V gene lookup returns CDR1 DFQATT and CDR2 SNEGSKA (reference sequence). The CDR3 sequence is 13 residues long. CDR3 residues: CSARGGGTETQYF. Here the CDR3 DNA reads TGCAGTGCTAGGGGTGGGGGGACAGAGACCCAGTACTTC.

J is TRBJ2-1 and V is TRBV11-3, with 12 bases that match TRBD2. After removal of 4 bases from V and 6 bases from J, the junction contained 10 bases not matched to a gene. This CDR3 is 17 amino acids long. Germline V gives CDR1 SGHNT, CDR2 YENEEA. This CDR3 reads CASSSQLAGGPSNEQFF. The DNA of the CDR3 is TGTGCCAGCAGCTCCCAACTAGCGGGGGGCCCAAGCAATGAGCAGTTCTTC.

Turning to this clonotype: One junction end disagrees with the germline gene, perhaps due to a read error. The rearrangement links TRBV25-1 to TRBJ1-2; TRBD1 aligns across 8 bases. CDR1 is MGHDK, CDR2 SYGVNS, per germline. This CDR3 region has 15 residues. DNA of the CDR3: TGTGCCATCAGTGACGGCAGGGGGCAGAGTTATGGCTACACCTTC. Translating it yields CAISDGRGQSYGYTF.

This clonotype was observed a handful of times. The chain carries TRBV6-2 or TRBV6-3 and TRBJ2-4; no clear D gene. The V gene lost 6 bases and the J gene lost 2 bases, with 17 bases spanning the gap. CDR1 is MNHEY and CDR2 is SVGEGT in the germline V gene. The CDR3 is 16 amino acids. As DNA, the CDR3 is TGTGCCAGCAGCGACGGTACAGCCTCTACCAAAAACATTCAGTACTTC. This encodes CASSDGTASTKNIQYF.

There are a few counts of this clonotype. CDR3 nucleotide sequence: TGTGCCATCAGTGCGCAGGAAAACTCCTACGAGCAGTACTTC. Protein: CAISAQENSYEQYF. The rearrangement links TRBV10-3 to TRBJ2-7; no reliable D call. The CDR3 is 14 residues long. Trimming took 4 bases from V and 0 from J, leaving 10 bases between them. Germline lookup yields CDR1 ENHRY and CDR2 SYGVKD.

The chain uses TRBV5-1 and TRBJ2-3; the D gene is possibly TRBD1 (6 bases). From germline, CDR1 is SGHRS and CDR2 YFSETQ. The CDR3 covers 16 residues. Trimming removed 2 bases at V and 3 bases at J, with 16 bases between. CDR3 loop: CASSFSQGEGTDTQYF. DNA for the CDR3: TGCGCCAGCAGCTTCTCACAGGGAGAGGGTACAGATACGCAGTATTTT.

This clonotype was seen a handful of times. The chain links TRBV12-3 or TRBV12-4 to TRBJ1-6; D unresolved. The CDR3 is 13 amino acids. Trimming took 3 bases from V and 6 from J, leaving 6 bases between them. This CDR3 is CASSFGPNSPLHF. CDR3 in DNA: TGTGCCAGCAGTTTTGGTCCTAATTCACCCCTCCACTTT.